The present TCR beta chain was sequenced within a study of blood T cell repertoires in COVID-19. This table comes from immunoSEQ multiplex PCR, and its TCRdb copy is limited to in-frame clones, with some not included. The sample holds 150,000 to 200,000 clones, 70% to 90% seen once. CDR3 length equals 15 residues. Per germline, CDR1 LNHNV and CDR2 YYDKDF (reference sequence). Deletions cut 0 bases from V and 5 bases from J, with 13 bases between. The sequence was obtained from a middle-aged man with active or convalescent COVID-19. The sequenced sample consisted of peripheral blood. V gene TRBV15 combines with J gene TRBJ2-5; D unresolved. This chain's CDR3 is CATSRDLTKRETQYF. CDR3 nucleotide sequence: TGTGCCACCAGCAGAGATCTGACGAAGAGGGAGACCCAGTACTTC.